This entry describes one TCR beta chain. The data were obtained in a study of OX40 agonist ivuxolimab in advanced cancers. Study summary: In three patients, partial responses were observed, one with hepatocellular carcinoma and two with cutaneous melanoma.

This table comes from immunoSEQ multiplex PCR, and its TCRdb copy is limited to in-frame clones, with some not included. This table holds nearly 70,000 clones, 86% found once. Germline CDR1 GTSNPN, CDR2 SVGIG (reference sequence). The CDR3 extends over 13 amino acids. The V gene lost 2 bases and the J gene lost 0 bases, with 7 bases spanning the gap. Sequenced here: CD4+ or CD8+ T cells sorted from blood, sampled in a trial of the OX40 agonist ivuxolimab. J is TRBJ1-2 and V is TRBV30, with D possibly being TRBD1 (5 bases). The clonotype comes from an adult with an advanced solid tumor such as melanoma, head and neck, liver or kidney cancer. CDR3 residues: CAWSRDANYGYTF. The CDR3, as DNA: TGTGCCTGGAGTCGGGACGCTAACTATGGCTACACCTTC.